The clone carrying this T cell receptor (beta chain) was observed a single time. These data are taken from a study of blood T cell repertoires in COVID-19. Study-level background: The United States, Italy and Spain were the sources of the acute and convalescent COVID-19 samples. Sample material is recorded as cDNA or gDNA derived from T cells, B-cell-depleted T cells, or PBMCs.

The CDR3 length is 15 residues. Germline V CDR1 and CDR2: ENHRY, SYGVKD. The V end was cut by 0 bases, the J end by 4 bases, with 10 bases between. Per the original data handling: Amplification of reference gene primers provided the estimated nucleated cell counts. The method was immunoSEQ multiplex PCR; TCRdb's version includes in-frame clones alone and lacks a portion of them. The DNA was the basis for D and trimming; V, J and clone size are from that table. The profile shows 200,000 to 250,000 clones, roughly four fifths of them singletons. The V gene is TRBV10-3, the J gene TRBJ1-5; D is uncertain. Input material: peripheral blood. The clonotype was recovered from a man aged 50 to 60 with acute or convalescent COVID-19. The CDR3 bases are TGTGCCATCAGTGAGTCGGTCACAGAGAATCAGCCCCAGCATTTT. This translates into CAISESVTENQPQHF.